The rows below give T cell receptor beta chains drawn from one sample of a study of blood T cell repertoires in COVID-19. Assay used: immunoSEQ multiplex PCR; TCRdb lists only in-frame clones, some missing. The sample shows 110,000 to 150,000 clones, 80% of them seen only once. Sequencing was done on a sample of peripheral blood. The receptors were gathered from a man aged 65 to 85 who had recovered from COVID-19. Both conserved end residues are part of each CDR3. The order of the fields is V gene, D gene, J gene, clone size, CDR3 protein, CDR3 DNA. A D gene is named only where the DNA matches it firmly. Only part of the rows carry a size: once, few, many, or a class if the clone is expanded.

>TRBV19|NA|TRBJ2-7|NA
CASSIAQGTEQYF
TGTGCCAGTAGTATAGCTCAGGGGACCGAGCAGTACTTC
>TRBV12-3/TRBV12-4|NA|TRBJ2-1|NA
CASSSGGYNEQFF
TGTGCCAGCAGTTCCGGGGGCTACAATGAGCAGTTCTTC
>TRBV6-5|NA|TRBJ2-5|NA
CASSYDRLQETQYF
TGTGCCAGCAGTTATGACAGACTTCAAGAGACCCAGTACTTC
>TRBV5-1|TRBD2|TRBJ2-5|NA
CASSLTSGQETQYF
TGCGCCAGCAGCTTGACTAGCGGCCAAGAGACCCAGTACTTC
>TRBV5-8|NA|TRBJ2-7|NA
CASSRARGNSYEQYF
TGTGCCAGCAGCAGGGCCAGGGGAAACTCCTACGAGCAGTACTTC
>TRBV10-3|NA|TRBJ1-3|NA
CAIKGETPASGNTIYF
TGTGCCATCAAGGGGGAAACCCCAGCCTCTGGAAACACCATATATTTT
>TRBV19|NA|TRBJ2-1|NA
CASSVTPGNEQFF
TGTGCCAGTAGTGTGACCCCGGGCAATGAGCAGTTCTTC
>TRBV10-3|NA|TRBJ2-7|NA
CAIRQSSYEQYF
TGTGCCATCAGACAGAGCTCCTACGAGCAGTACTTC
>TRBV6-2/TRBV6-3|NA|TRBJ2-2|NA
CASSPRGVANTGELFF
TGTGCCAGCAGCCCCAGGGGGGTCGCGAACACCGGGGAGCTGTTTTTT
>TRBV5-1|NA|TRBJ1-4|NA
CASSFAQANEKLFF
TGCGCCAGCAGCTTTGCCCAGGCGAATGAAAAACTGTTTTTT
>TRBV5-1|TRBD1|TRBJ2-5|NA
CASSQLPGQGRGETQYF
TGCGCCAGCTCCCAGCTACCGGGACAGGGGAGAGGAGAGACCCAGTACTTC
>TRBV19|NA|TRBJ2-7|NA
CAVSSSVNSYEQYF
TGTGCCGTGAGTTCCTCGGTGAACTCCTACGAGCAGTACTTC
>TRBV4-3|NA|TRBJ1-2|NA
CASSQDFESLANGYTF
TGCGCCAGCAGCCAAGATTTCGAGAGCTTAGCGAATGGCTACACCTTC
>TRBV29-1|NA|TRBJ1-1|NA
CSVEQTVNTEAFF
TGCAGCGTTGAGCAGACAGTTAACACTGAAGCTTTCTTT
>TRBV7-8|TRBD2|TRBJ2-5|NA
CASSSLAAQETQYF
TGTGCCAGCAGCTCTCTAGCGGCCCAAGAGACCCAGTACTTC
>TRBV7-2|TRBD1|TRBJ1-2|NA
CASSLDGGQLLYGYTF
TGTGCCAGCAGCTTAGACGGGGGACAGCTCCTCTATGGCTACACCTTC
>TRBV14|TRBD2|TRBJ2-7|NA
CASSQAGASGVGQYF
TGTGCCAGCAGCCAAGCCGGGGCTAGCGGAGTAGGGCAGTACTTC
>TRBV5-8|TRBD1|TRBJ2-4|NA
CASSFTGGFGIQYF
TGTGCCAGCAGCTTTACAGGGGGCTTTGGGATTCAGTACTTC
>TRBV18|TRBD2|TRBJ2-3|NA
CASSTRLAGEGDTQYF
TGTGCCAGCTCGACTAGACTAGCGGGAGAGGGAGATACGCAGTATTTT
>TRBV19|NA|TRBJ1-1|NA
CASSPRGRGINTEAFF
TGTGCCAGCTCCCCTCGGGGTCGAGGTATCAACACTGAAGCTTTCTTT
>TRBV18|TRBD1|TRBJ1-2|NA
CASSPGTGGTDYGYTF
TGTGCCAGCTCACCAGGGACAGGGGGCACTGACTATGGCTACACCTTC
>TRBV7-2|NA|TRBJ1-2|NA
CASSLARDPAGYGYTF
TGTGCCAGCAGCTTAGCGCGGGACCCCGCGGGATATGGCTACACCTTC
>TRBV15|NA|TRBJ2-1|NA
CATSKGSALEQFF
TGTGCCACCAGTAAAGGGAGCGCTTTAGAGCAGTTCTTC
>TRBV30|TRBD1|TRBJ2-1|NA
CAWFFLRDRGTNEQFF
TGTGCCTGGTTCTTTCTCCGGGACAGGGGGACCAATGAGCAGTTCTTC
>TRBV6-4|NA|TRBJ2-4|NA
CASSESQATKNIQYF
TGTGCCAGCAGTGAATCCCAGGCCACCAAAAACATTCAGTACTTC
>TRBV30|TRBD2|TRBJ2-3|NA
CASGLALTDTQYF
TGTGCCTCGGGACTAGCTTTGACAGATACGCAGTATTTT
>TRBV10-1|TRBD1|TRBJ1-1|NA
CASSESTGQGSEAFF
TGCGCCAGCAGTGAGTCGACGGGACAGGGTTCTGAAGCTTTCTTT
>TRBV5-6|NA|TRBJ1-3|NA
CASSLVAGDGGNTIYF
TGTGCCAGCAGCTTGGTTGCGGGGGACGGAGGAAACACCATATATTTT
>TRBV15|TRBD1|TRBJ1-5|NA
CATSRDEGTGIQPQHF
TGTGCCACCAGCAGAGATGAGGGGACAGGGATTCAGCCCCAGCATTTT
>TRBV5-1|TRBD1|TRBJ2-1|few
CASRRNLGGGGDEQFF
TGCGCCAGCAGAAGGAACTTAGGGGGCGGTGGGGATGAGCAGTTCTTC
>TRBV9|TRBD2|TRBJ2-2|NA
CASSVSPSGSRTGELFF
TGTGCCAGCAGCGTATCTCCTAGCGGGAGCAGGACCGGGGAGCTGTTTTTT
>TRBV27|TRBD2|TRBJ2-3|NA
CASSRTSGLSTDTQYF
TGTGCCAGCAGTAGAACTAGCGGGCTTAGCACAGATACGCAGTATTTT
>TRBV7-9|NA|TRBJ1-2|NA
CASRLQGDYGYTF
TGTGCCAGCAGATTACAGGGTGACTATGGCTACACCTTC
>TRBV7-9|NA|TRBJ2-7|NA
CASSHAERTHYEQYF
TGTGCCAGCAGCCATGCGGAGCGAACCCACTACGAGCAGTACTTC
>TRBV5-5|TRBD1|TRBJ2-7|NA
CASSWTGYEQYF
TGTGCCAGCAGCTGGACAGGGTACGAGCAGTACTTC
>TRBV29-1|TRBD2|TRBJ2-1|NA
CSVEPSGDYNEQFF
TGCAGCGTTGAACCTAGCGGGGACTACAATGAGCAGTTCTTC
>TRBV5-8|TRBD1|TRBJ2-1|NA
CASSLLRTGYNEQFF
TGTGCCAGCAGCTTGTTGCGGACAGGGTACAATGAGCAGTTCTTC
>TRBV5-4|TRBD1|TRBJ1-3|NA
CASSLQGVGNTIYF
TGTGCCAGCAGCTTACAGGGGGTTGGAAACACCATATATTTT
>TRBV10-3|TRBD2|TRBJ2-1|once
CAISPGLAVYNEQFF
TGTGCCATCAGCCCGGGACTAGCGGTTTACAATGAGCAGTTCTTC
>TRBV6-5|TRBD1|TRBJ2-1|NA
CASILTGTYNEQFF
TGTGCCAGCATCCTGACAGGGACCTACAATGAGCAGTTCTTC
>TRBV4-1|NA|TRBJ2-3|NA
CASSSPVRTDTQYF
TGCGCCAGCAGTTCGCCGGTCCGCACAGATACGCAGTATTTT
>TRBV19|TRBD2|TRBJ2-7|NA
CASSMGRTSGIPYEQYF
TGTGCCAGTAGTATGGGCCGAACTAGCGGAATACCCTACGAGCAGTACTTC
>TRBV5-4|TRBD1|TRBJ2-7|NA
CASSPSRQGDEQYF
TGTGCCAGCAGCCCCTCTCGACAGGGGGACGAGCAGTACTTC
>TRBV7-2|TRBD2|TRBJ2-3|NA
CASSISGSGADTQYF
TGTGCCAGCAGCATTAGCGGGAGTGGTGCAGATACGCAGTATTTT
>TRBV5-6|TRBD1|TRBJ1-2|NA
CASSLVGDRVNGYTF
TGTGCCAGCAGCTTGGTTGGGGACAGGGTTAACGGCTACACCTTC
>TRBV6-5|NA|TRBJ1-5|NA
CASRGGDYSNQPQHF
TGTGCCAGCAGGGGGGGGGATTATAGCAATCAGCCCCAGCATTTT
>TRBV18|TRBD1|TRBJ1-6|NA
CASSPRTGASNSPLHF
TGTGCCAGCTCACCACGGACAGGGGCAAGCAATTCACCCCTCCACTTT
>TRBV19|TRBD2|TRBJ2-5|NA
CASHFSTSPETQYF
TGTGCCAGTCACTTCTCGACTAGCCCAGAGACCCAGTACTTC
>TRBV7-9|TRBD2|TRBJ2-2|NA
CASRGYATSANTGELFF
TGTGCCAGCAGGGGGTATGCGACTAGCGCTAACACCGGGGAGCTGTTTTTT
>TRBV7-9|NA|TRBJ1-2|NA
CASSPDGGKYGYTF
TGTGCCAGCAGCCCGGATGGGGGGAAATATGGCTACACCTTC
>TRBV7-6|TRBD2|TRBJ2-2|NA
CASSFRPRSGSWTGELFF
TGTGCCAGCAGCTTCCGTCCCCGAAGCGGGAGTTGGACCGGGGAGCTGTTTTTT
>TRBV6-1|NA|TRBJ2-1|NA
CASGDPRGGMFF
TGTGCCAGCGGTGACCCTAGGGGTGGGATGTTCTTC
>TRBV6-1|TRBD1|TRBJ1-2|NA
CASYGTAPNYGYTF
TGTGCCAGCTACGGGACAGCACCTAACTATGGCTACACCTTC
>TRBV5-1|TRBD1|TRBJ2-1|NA
CASSSQDRGGNEQFF
TGCGCCAGCAGCTCCCAGGACAGGGGCGGGAATGAGCAGTTCTTC
>TRBV11-2|TRBD2|TRBJ2-5|NA
CASSLLTSGKETQYF
TGTGCCAGCAGCTTACTGACTAGCGGGAAAGAGACCCAGTACTTC